These 20 T cell receptor beta chains originate from one sample sequenced in a study of blood T cell repertoires in COVID-19. Data came from immunoSEQ multiplex PCR; TCRdb stores just in-frame clones and leaves some out. The data contain some 140,000 clones, 83% of them seen just once; the ten biggest clones take up around an eighth. Sequences were obtained from peripheral blood. These receptors all stem from a woman aged 55 to 70 with COVID-19, enrolled during active disease.

This chain connects TRBV7-8 to TRBJ1-2; 9 bases align to TRBD1. This CDR3 spans 15 amino acids. The junction had 6 bases not matched to a gene; V was cut back by 3 bases and J by 4 bases. Germline CDR1 reads SGHVS; CDR2 reads FQNEAQ. The CDR3 coding sequence is TGTGCCAGCAGCTTTTCGACAGGGGGTTTCTATGGCTACACCTTC. Translation gives CASSFSTGGFYGYTF.

This clone was found once. V usage is TRBV5-4 and J usage is TRBJ1-1, with 8 bases matching TRBD1. CDR3 length equals 16 residues. Per the germline V gene, CDR1 is SGHNT and CDR2 is YYREEE (reference sequence). The J segment lost 0 bases and the V segment lost 4 bases, leaving 8 bases of the junction unmatched. In DNA, the CDR3 is TGTGCCAGCAGCCCAATCCAGGGGGCTGTGAACACTGAAGCTTTCTTT. It encodes CASSPIQGAVNTEAFF.

A single count supports this clone. This chain links TRBV6-2 or TRBV6-3 with TRBJ2-5; 7 bases are shared with TRBD2. The ends lost 5 bases at V and 6 bases at J; junction bases unmatched: 15. From germline, CDR1 is MNHEY and CDR2 SVGEGT. The CDR3 is 16 amino acids. CDR3 sequence: CASSPWTGEGKKTQYF. The CDR3, as DNA: TGTGCCAGCAGTCCGTGGACGGGGGAGGGAAAAAAGACCCAGTACTTC.

V is TRBV6-5 and J is TRBJ2-7; D is undetermined. CDR1 is MNHEY, CDR2 SVGAGI, per germline. Trimming took 5 bases from V and 2 from J, leaving 10 bases between them. This CDR3 is 13 amino acids long. The CDR3 sequence is CASSRTDAYEQYF. CDR3 nucleotides: TGTGCCAGCAGTCGAACAGATGCCTACGAGCAGTACTTC.

The gene calls are TRBV7-2 and TRBJ1-2; 9 bases line up with TRBD1. Trimming took 6 bases from V and 5 from J; bases not matched to a gene: 7. The germline V gene has CDR1 SGHTA and CDR2 FQGNSA. CDR3 length equals 14 residues. In DNA, the CDR3 is TGTGCCAGCAGTCAGGACAGGGGTTCGTATGGCTACACCTTC. It is translated as CASSQDRGSYGYTF.

This chain joins TRBV19 and TRBJ2-1, with 9 bases identical to TRBD2. Germline trimming cut 6 bases from V and 5 bases from J; bases unmatched to any gene: 8. This CDR3 spans 15 amino acids. Germline V CDR1 and CDR2: LNHDA, SQIVND (reference sequence). CDR3 residues: CASSPSGGLDNEQFF. The CDR3 region has the DNA TGTGCCAGTAGCCCGAGCGGGGGGCTAGACAATGAGCAGTTCTTC. Looking up the rest from reference TRBV19 and TRBJ2-1 gives the full variable domain: DGGITQSPKYLFRKEGQNVTLSCEQNLNHDAMYWYRQDPGQGLRLIYYSQIVNDFQKGDIAEGYSVSREKKESFPLTVTSAQKNPTAFYLCASSPSGGLDNEQFFGPGTRLTVL.

This clone has only one observation. The chain combines TRBV7-3 with TRBJ2-5, with 13 bases aligning to TRBD2. The CDR3 loop spans 16 amino acids. J was trimmed by 5 bases and V by 5 bases; bases with no gene match: 8. Per germline, CDR1 SGHTA and CDR2 FQGTGA. For the CDR3, the DNA is TGTGCCAGCAGCCCCCAGGGACTAGCGGGAATGGAGACCCAGTACTTC. As protein: CASSPQGLAGMETQYF.

The rearrangement joins TRBV29-1 to TRBJ1-2, with D tentatively TRBD1 (6 bases). Trimming cost V 7 bases and J 4 bases, with 13 bases left between them. The CDR3 is 12 amino acids. Germline CDR1 and CDR2: SQVTM and ANQGSEA. This chain's CDR3 is CSGGQTTYGYTF. The DNA of the CDR3 is TGCAGCGGTGGACAGACCACCTATGGCTACACCTTC.

A single count supports this clone. The chain carries TRBV6-5 and TRBJ1-1; perhaps TRBD1 as D (6 bases). CDR3 length equals 13 residues. CDR1 and CDR2 (germline): MNHEY, SVGAGI. Trimming removed 6 bases from V and 1 base from J, with 9 bases in between. DNA of the CDR3: TGTGCCAGCAGGACGACAGGGAACACTGAAGCTTTCTTT. It specifies CASRTTGNTEAFF.

The rearrangement links TRBV5-1 to TRBJ1-6; D uncertain. This CDR3 spans 16 amino acids. Germline V lookup: CDR1 SGHRS, CDR2 YFSETQ. Trimming stripped 0 bases from V and 6 bases from J, with 13 bases between. This CDR3 reads CASSLDVEGGNSPLHF. In DNA, the CDR3 is TGCGCCAGCAGCTTGGATGTGGAGGGCGGTAATTCACCCCTCCACTTT.

This chain uses TRBV6-6 with TRBJ1-6; D is possibly TRBD1 (6 bases). CDR1 and CDR2 (germline): MNHNY, SVGAGI (reference sequence). V lost 4 bases, J lost 5 bases, and 12 bases lay in between. The CDR3 covers 15 residues. As DNA, the CDR3 is TGTGCCAGCAGTTCCCAGGGGTTTGATAATTCACCCCTCCACTTT. Its translation: CASSSQGFDNSPLHF.

By share of the sample, this clone is medium-sized (0.01 to 0.1%). This rearrangement joins TRBV5-1 to TRBJ2-7; TRBD1 is a possible D gene (6 bases). Trimming removed 5 bases at V and 0 bases at J, with 15 bases between. The germline V gene encodes CDR1 SGHRS and CDR2 YFSETQ. The CDR3 loop spans 15 amino acids. For the CDR3, the DNA is TGCGCCAGCAGTATCGGACAGTCTAGCTCCTACGAGCAGTACGTC. Its protein product is CASSIGQSSSYEQYV.

With respect to this clone: Other DNA sequences within the sample encode an identical CDR3. The CDR3 bases are TGTGCCAGTAGTCCCGGACAGGGGCAAAGGGTGCTGTTTTTT. Translation: CASSPGQGQRVLFF. The chain recombines TRBV7-6 with TRBJ1-4; 9 nucleotides line up with TRBD1. Germline assignment: CDR1 SGHVS and CDR2 FNYEAQ. Trimming at V came to 9 bases and at J to 14 bases, leaving 16 bases not matched to a gene. There are 14 residues in the CDR3.

This clone has just a few counts. V is TRBV6-5 and J is TRBJ2-7; the D gene is possibly TRBD1 (5 bases). There are 14 residues in the CDR3. Between the trimmed V and J ends, which lost 4 bases and 6 bases, there was a span of 16 bases. Germline assignment: CDR1 MNHEY and CDR2 SVGAGI. The CDR3 sequence is CASSSIRNQGEQYV. The CDR3, as DNA: TGTGCCAGCAGTTCAATCCGGAACCAGGGCGAGCAGTACGTC.

The V and J genes are TRBV3-1 (or the pseudogene TRBV3-2) and TRBJ1-1; D is possibly TRBD1 (5 bases). Per germline, CDR1 LGHDT and CDR2 YNNKEL (reference sequence). The CDR3 has 15 residues. Trimming shortened V by 4 bases and J by 1 base, and 13 bases separated the two germline ends. This CDR3 is CASSPYLTANTEAFF. DNA of the CDR3: TGTGCCAGCAGCCCCTACCTGACAGCGAACACTGAAGCTTTCTTT.

The CDR3 protein is CASRAGPTHQPQHF. The CDR3 bases are TGTGCCAGCAGAGCGGGTCCCACCCATCAGCCCCAGCATTTT. The V call is TRBV6-6, the J call TRBJ1-5; D gene uncertain. The V gene lost 6 bases and the J gene lost 5 bases, with 14 bases spanning the gap. The CDR3 loop spans 14 amino acids. Germline CDR1 reads MNHNY; CDR2 reads SVGAGI (reference sequence).

This clone occurred once. This rearrangement joins TRBV6-5 to TRBJ1-5; 9 bases map to TRBD1. The CDR3 runs to 14 residues. J was trimmed by 6 bases and V by 4 bases; bases with no gene match: 4. From germline, CDR1 is MNHEY and CDR2 SVGAGI. The DNA for the CDR3 is TGTGCCAGCAGTTGGGGACAGGGAACTCAGCCCCAGCATTTT. Residues: CASSWGQGTQPQHF.

The V and J genes are TRBV6-1 and TRBJ1-5, with 9 nucleotides matching TRBD1. This CDR3 spans 16 amino acids. Per the germline V gene, CDR1 is MNHNS and CDR2 is SASEGT. V shed 3 bases, J shed 3 bases, and the junction held 6 bases outside the gene matches. The CDR3: CASSDTGTGLNQPQHF. CDR3 coding DNA: TGTGCCAGCAGTGACACCGGGACAGGGCTCAATCAGCCCCAGCATTTT.

The J gene is TRBJ1-1, the V gene TRBV14, with D possibly TRBD1 on 5 matching bases. Germline CDR1 SGHDN, CDR2 FVKESK. V dropped 0 bases and J dropped 5 bases, with 10 bases sitting between them. The CDR3 length is 14 residues. Here the CDR3 DNA reads TGTGCCAGCAGCCAAGATGTGGGGGGGACTGAAGCTTTCTTT. This translates into CASSQDVGGTEAFF.

The rearrangement links TRBV6-2 or TRBV6-3 to TRBJ1-3; D remains ambiguous. V lost 0 bases and J lost 0, with 9 bases in between. The CDR3 loop spans 16 amino acids. The germline V gene encodes CDR1 MNHEY and CDR2 SVGEGT. The CDR3: CASSYSARLSGNTIYF. The CDR3 coding sequence is TGTGCCAGCAGTTACTCGGCCAGGCTCTCTGGAAACACCATATATTTT.